This T cell receptor (beta chain) is drawn from a study of T cell responses to AZD1222 COVID-19 vaccine. Across the study: Analysis merged second doses at about 4 or about 12 weeks.

Notes on the study in general: The study found vaccine-associated CD4 TCRs spanning spike, dominant at 160-218 and 743-854.

Sequencing used immunoSEQ multiplex PCR; TCRdb keeps in-frame clones, though not all of them. The table has over 150,000 clones, 88% seen once; the top ten hold roughly 2.9%. About this clone itself: The antigen is not known.

This CDR3 comprises 15 residues. The V segment lost 6 bases and the J segment 3 bases; nucleotides outside the gene matches: 6. CDR1 and CDR2 (germline): MNHEY, SVGAGI. This chain links TRBV6-5 with TRBJ1-3; TRBD1 aligns across 9 bases. Sample: peripheral blood, taken on day 0 of AZD1222 vaccination. The source is an adult in good health. The CDR3 DNA sequence: TGTGCCAGCAGACCGGGACAGGGAGGTGGAAACACCATATATTTT. Its protein is CASRPGQGGGNTIYF.